The 30 T cell receptor beta chains listed next were all sequenced from one sample in a study of early T cells in non-severe SARS-CoV-2 infection. MiXCR, run by TCRdb on the 5' RACE reads, gives a single entry per CDR3 protein. The data hold around 78,000 distinct CDR3 sequences, with over 9.5% observed a single time. The sequencing used whole blood, collected at baseline. The receptor set was obtained from an adult who was a healthcare worker with PCR-confirmed SARS-CoV-2 infection or an uninfected control (not recorded which).

V usage is TRBV5-4 and J usage is TRBJ2-7, with TRBD2 identical over 8 bases. Germline CDR1 SGHNT, CDR2 YYREEE (reference sequence). This CDR3 comprises 14 residues. V lost 2 bases and J lost 4; bases outside the gene matches: 5. CDR3 protein: CASSLRGGAYEQYF. DNA of the CDR3: TGTGCCAGCAGCTTACGGGGGGGCGCGTACGAGCAGTACTTC.

This clonotype is categorized as medium-sized. The chain's CDR3 is CASGHPPKEGDPPETQYF. The CDR3 DNA sequence: TGTGCTAGTGGTCACCCCCCAAAGGAGGGAGATCCGCCGGAGACCCAGTACTTC. The chain uses TRBV12-5 and TRBJ2-5; D possibly corresponds to TRBD2 (6 bases). Looked up from germline, CDR1 is LGHNT and CDR2 is FRNRAP. CDR3 length: 18 amino acids. Trimming took off 5 bases at V and 5 bases at J, with 27 bases between the two ends.

The chain joins TRBV5-8 to TRBJ1-1, with D possibly TRBD1 on 6 matching bases. V dropped 3 bases and J dropped 6 bases, with 12 bases sitting between them. Looked up from germline, CDR1 is SGHTS and CDR2 is YDEGEE. This CDR3 comprises 13 residues. CDR3 region: CASSSQGQPEAFF. DNA of the CDR3: TGTGCCAGCAGCTCGCAGGGGCAACCTGAAGCTTTCTTT.

At least ten counts were recorded for this clonotype. This rearrangement joins TRBV28 to TRBJ1-2, with no clear D. CDR1 is MDHEN and CDR2 is SYDVKM in the germline V gene. Trimming left V 7 bases short and J 4 bases short, with 13 bases between. The length of the CDR3 is 13 residues. The CDR3 region has the DNA TGTGCCAGCACCCCAGGTCACCCCTATGGCTACACCTTC. Encoded protein: CASTPGHPYGYTF.

The table lists this clonotype with many counts. CDR3 amino acids: CASSLGAETFQETQYF. Written as DNA, the CDR3 is TGCGCCAGCAGCTTAGGGGCAGAAACCTTCCAAGAGACCCAGTACTTC. The chain carries TRBV5-1 and TRBJ2-5; D may be TRBD1 (5 bases). Germline V gene sequence: CDR1 SGHRS, CDR2 YFSETQ. CDR3 length: 16 residues. V was cut by 2 bases and J by 1 base, with 15 bases left in between.

Remarks on this clonotype: This could be a read error, since a much larger clone is one nucleotide away. V gene TRBV19 combines with J gene TRBJ2-7; the D gene is possibly TRBD2 (6 bases). Per the germline V gene, CDR1 is LNHDA and CDR2 is SQIVND (reference sequence). This CDR3 spans 13 amino acids. The CDR3 loop reads CVSSPEGIYEQYF. CDR3 DNA sequence: TGTGTCAGTAGCCCGGAGGGGATCTACGAGCAGTACTTC.

The V and J genes are TRBV30 and TRBJ2-7; tentative D call: TRBD2 (5 bases). Trimming stripped 5 bases from V and 3 bases from J, with 17 bases between. This CDR3 spans 14 amino acids. Germline V CDR1 and CDR2: GTSNPN, SVGIG (reference sequence). Here the CDR3 reads CAWALADHNYEQYF. CDR3 bases: TGTGCCTGGGCCCTAGCCGACCACAACTACGAGCAGTACTTC. The variable domain in full, completed from reference TRBV30 and TRBJ2-7, reads SQTIHQWPATLVQPVGSPLSLECTVEGTSNPNLYWYRQAAGRGLQLLFYSVGIGQISSEVPQNLSASRPQDRQFILSSKKLLLSDSGFYLCAWALADHNYEQYFGPGTRLTVT.

The chain uses TRBV27 and TRBJ1-6; D ambiguous. This CDR3 comprises 14 residues. V dropped 6 bases and J dropped 3 bases, with 9 bases sitting between them. Germline V gene data show CDR1 as MNHEY and CDR2 as SMNVEV (reference sequence). The CDR3 DNA reads as TGTGCCAGCAGCCAGGACTACTATAATTCACCCCTCCACTTT. Its translation: CASSQDYYNSPLHF.

This clonotype was picked up a small number of times. The chain links TRBV6-5 to TRBJ1-3; D uncertain. Trimming cost V 2 bases and J 4 bases, with 12 bases left between them. In germline, CDR1 is MNHEY, CDR2 SVGAGI. This CDR3 is 15 amino acids long. CDR3 loop: CASSYQARGGNTIYF. In DNA, the CDR3 is TGTGCCAGCAGTTACCAGGCCCGAGGAGGAAACACCATATATTTT.

J is TRBJ2-6 and V is TRBV28, with D unresolved. Trimming pared 2 bases from V and 3 bases from J, leaving 8 bases between. From germline, CDR1 is MDHEN and CDR2 SYDVKM. The CDR3 runs 15 residues. This chain's CDR3 is CASSLNSGGANVLTF. DNA for the CDR3: TGTGCCAGCAGTTTAAACTCTGGTGGGGCCAACGTCCTGACTTTC. The full variable domain, rest sourced from reference TRBV28 and TRBJ2-6, is DVKVTQSSRYLVKRTGEKVFLECVQDMDHENMFWYRQDPGLGLRLIYFSYDVKMKEKGDIPEGYSVSREKKERFSLILESASTNQTSMYLCASSLNSGGANVLTFGAGSRLTVL.

There are a few counts of this clonotype. The J gene is TRBJ2-3, the V gene TRBV12-3 or TRBV12-4; D is ambiguous. The CDR3 has 13 residues. The V gene lost 3 bases and the J gene lost 2 bases, with 6 bases spanning the gap. The CDR3 nucleotides are TGTGCCAGCAGTTTGTACCACACAGATACGCAGTATTTT. Protein: CASSLYHTDTQYF.

The chain recombines TRBV12-3 or TRBV12-4 with TRBJ1-2; D remains unclear. V was trimmed by 4 bases and J by 6 bases, leaving 9 bases between them. The CDR3 has 12 amino acids. CDR3 sequence reads: CASSSTLNGYTF. The CDR3 bases are TGTGCCAGCAGTTCGACACTGAATGGCTACACCTTC.

The genes are TRBV7-9 and TRBJ1-2; D is perhaps TRBD1 (5 bases). V lost 8 bases and J 6 bases, leaving 19 bases between the germline ends. CDR1 and CDR2 from the germline V gene are SEHNR and FQNEAQ (reference sequence). The CDR3 covers 14 residues. The CDR3 protein is CASSTPPGTDGYTF. The CDR3 nucleotides read TGTGCCAGCTCCACCCCTCCGGGGACCGATGGCTACACCTTC.

Notes on this clonotype: This clone may be a read error of a much larger clone one base away. The rearrangement uses TRBV12-3 or TRBV12-4 and TRBJ2-3; 7 bases are shared with TRBD2. The CDR3 length is 18 residues. With 6 bases clipped from V and 1 base from J, the junction kept 16 bases outside the gene matches. The CDR3: CASSPSGLDRRGTDTQYF. CDR3 in DNA: TGTGCCAGCAGCCCCAGTGGACTAGACAGACGGGGCACAGATACGCAGTATTTT.

This clonotype was counted ten times or more. The chain combines TRBV7-9 with TRBJ2-7, with a tentative D call TRBD2 (6 bases). The V gene lost 2 bases and the J gene lost 4 bases, with 18 bases spanning the gap. Germline V gene data show CDR1 as SEHNR and CDR2 as FQNEAQ (reference sequence). This CDR3 has 16 amino acids. CDR3 sequence reads: CASSLRSAGQGYEQYF. The CDR3 coding sequence is TGTGCCAGCAGCTTACGCTCGGCGGGGCAGGGATACGAGCAGTACTTC.

The chain uses TRBV7-2 and TRBJ2-3; D unclear. Germline loops: CDR1 SGHTA, CDR2 FQGNSA. V was cut by 5 bases and J by 6 bases, with 9 bases left in between. The CDR3 has 12 amino acids. CDR3 coding DNA: TGTGCCAGCAGCCCTTCAGCGGATACGCAGTATTTT. It translates to CASSPSADTQYF.

The chain joins TRBV5-6 to TRBJ2-1, with 8 bases aligning to TRBD1. This CDR3 region has 14 residues. V shed 7 bases and J 5 bases; nucleotides not matched to a gene: 8. Germline assignment: CDR1 SGHDT and CDR2 YYEEEE. Written as DNA, the CDR3 is TGTGCCAGCGAGTACGGACAGGGAAACAATGAGCAGTTCTTC. It specifies CASEYGQGNNEQFF.

This clonotype has only a few counts. The chain has TRBV7-3 and TRBJ2-2; 9 bases map to TRBD2. This CDR3 region has 16 residues. Germline values: CDR1 SGHTA, CDR2 FQGTGA. V was clipped by 5 bases and J by 4 bases; unmatched bases: 8. CDR3 loop: CASSPLAGAGTGELFF. The CDR3 nucleotides are TGTGCCAGCAGCCCTTTAGCGGGGGCAGGCACCGGGGAGCTGTTTTTT. The entire variable domain, with the rest obtained from reference TRBV7-3 and TRBJ2-2, is as follows: GAGVSQTPSNKVTEKGKYVELRCDPISGHTALYWYRQSLGQGPEFLIYFQGTGAADDSGLPNDRFFAVRPEGSVSTLKIQRTERGDSAVYLCASSPLAGAGTGELFFGEGSRLTVL.

The chain couples TRBV12-3 or TRBV12-4 to TRBJ2-3; 8 positions agree with TRBD1. The ends lost 3 bases at V and 6 bases at J; junction bases unmatched: 5. This CDR3 comprises 14 residues. CDR3 region: CASSLNRGLDTQYF. The CDR3 DNA reads as TGTGCCAGCAGTTTGAACAGGGGGTTGGATACGCAGTATTTT.

The table lists this clonotype with many counts. This sequence joins TRBV5-1 and TRBJ1-1, with TRBD1 as a possible D gene (5 bases). CDR3 size: 16 residues. From germline, CDR1 is SGHRS and CDR2 YFSETQ. V lost 2 bases, J lost 0 bases, and 14 bases lay in between. This CDR3 is CASSLEGIALNTEAFF. Written as DNA, the CDR3 is TGCGCCAGCAGCTTAGAGGGGATCGCCTTGAACACTGAAGCTTTCTTT.

J is TRBJ1-5 and V is TRBV12-3 or TRBV12-4; D perhaps matches TRBD1 (6 bases). V lost 5 bases and J lost 8, with 16 bases in between. This CDR3 is built from 14 residues. CDR3 region: CASSHEGGREPQHF. The CDR3 nucleotides read TGTGCCAGCAGTCATGAGGGGGGCAGAGAGCCCCAGCATTTT.

The J gene is TRBJ2-5, the V gene TRBV11-2; perhaps TRBD2 as D (7 bases). The length of the CDR3 is 15 residues. The V gene's germline CDR1 is SGHAT and CDR2 FQNNGV. V was trimmed by 5 bases and J by 1 base, leaving 14 bases between them. CDR3 coding DNA: TGTGCCAGCAGCATTGGCGGGGGCCCCCAAGAGACCCAGTACTTC. Protein product: CASSIGGGPQETQYF. Using reference TRBV11-2 and TRBJ2-5 for the parts outside the CDR3, the full variable domain is EAGVAQSPRYKIIEKRQSVAFWCNPISGHATLYWYQQILGQGPKLLIQFQNNGVVDDSQLPKDRFSAERLKGVDSTLKIQPAKLEDSAVYLCASSIGGGPQETQYFGPGTRLLVL.

The CDR3 loop reads CSAEGGEAYEQYF. CDR3 DNA: TGCAGCGCGGAGGGCGGGGAGGCCTACGAGCAGTACTTC. V and J are TRBV29-1 and TRBJ2-7, with D maybe TRBD2 (6 bases). This CDR3 has 13 amino acids. Germline V gives CDR1 SQVTM, CDR2 ANQGSEA. The V end was cut by 7 bases, the J end by 2 bases, with 15 bases between.

This clonotype was observed many times. CDR3 loop: CASTFRDRGPEAFF. CDR3 bases: TGTGCCAGCACCTTCCGGGACAGGGGGCCTGAAGCTTTCTTT. This chain links TRBV5-5 with TRBJ1-1, with 12 bases matching TRBD1. The CDR3 has 14 amino acids. The V gene's germline CDR1 is SGHKS and CDR2 YYEKEE (reference sequence). V lost 6 bases and J lost 6; bases outside the gene matches: 6.

This clonotype was observed a few times. The V call is TRBV7-8, the J call TRBJ2-5, with a tentative D call TRBD2 (5 bases). CDR1 is SGHVS, CDR2 FQNEAQ, per germline. The length of the CDR3 is 14 residues. The V gene lost 5 bases and the J gene lost 4 bases, with 14 bases spanning the gap. CDR3 sequence: CASSLRDEGETQYF. CDR3 nucleotides: TGTGCCAGCAGCCTAAGGGATGAGGGAGAGACCCAGTACTTC.

At least ten counts were recorded for this clonotype. CDR3 loop: CASRPDTGQGYNEQFF. The CDR3 coding sequence is TGCGCCAGCAGGCCCGATACGGGACAGGGATACAATGAGCAGTTCTTC. The chain recombines TRBV4-3 with TRBJ2-1, with TRBD1 matching over 9 bases. Germline CDR1 and CDR2: LGHNA and YSLEER. V lost 6 bases, J lost 4 bases, and 10 bases stayed unmatched. The CDR3 runs to 16 residues.

The chain joins TRBV7-9 to TRBJ2-1; possible D gene TRBD2, 5 bases. Trimming removed 3 bases at V and 7 bases at J, with 10 bases between. Germline V lookup: CDR1 SEHNR, CDR2 FQNEAQ (reference sequence). The CDR3 sequence is 13 residues long. DNA for the CDR3: TGTGCCAGCAGCTTTTTCGGCGGGAATGAGCAGTTCTTC. Its translation is CASSFFGGNEQFF.

This clonotype was observed a handful of times. The genes are TRBV12-3 or TRBV12-4 and TRBJ1-2; D not resolved. The length of the CDR3 is 12 residues. Deletions cut 4 bases from V and 5 bases from J, with 8 bases between. CDR3 amino acids: CASSSSDYGYTF. Written as DNA, the CDR3 is TGTGCCAGCAGTTCCTCCGATTATGGCTACACCTTC.

The table lists this clonotype with many counts. The CDR3 protein is CASSLFVSDSGSLDEQFF. The CDR3 DNA reads as TGTGCCAGCAGCTTATTCGTCTCAGACTCAGGGAGTTTGGATGAGCAGTTCTTC. V is TRBV13 and J is TRBJ2-1; the D gene could be TRBD1 or TRBD2 (5 bases each). Germline CDR1 reads PRHDT; CDR2 reads FYEKMQ (reference sequence). The CDR3 contains 18 residues. Between the trimmed V and J ends, which lost 2 bases and 8 bases, there was a span of 25 bases.

The sample holds a few counts of this clonotype. The chain employs TRBV30 and TRBJ1-4, with 7 bases identical to TRBD1. The CDR3 spans 14 residues. J was trimmed by 7 bases and V by 5 bases; bases with no gene match: 10. Germline CDR1 reads GTSNPN; CDR2 reads SVGIG (reference sequence). CDR3 loop: CAWASGQVIEKLFF. For the CDR3, the DNA is TGTGCCTGGGCTTCCGGACAGGTTATTGAAAAACTGTTTTTT.